Below, 19 T cell receptor beta chains from the same sample are listed, as sequenced in a study of cytomegalovirus exposure and HLA in healthy donors. Primers for the PCR totalled 60 Vbeta and 13 Jbeta. Some clones are missing from TCRdb's copy, which holds only in-frame ones; the method was immunoSEQ multiplex PCR. The sample's table shows roughly 90,000 clones. The sample was PBMCs. The receptors originated from a man over 45 in good health and CMV-seropositive.

This chain uses TRBV27 with TRBJ2-1; D ambiguous. V gave up 4 bases and J gave up 4 bases, with 8 bases separating them. Per the germline V gene, CDR1 is MNHEY and CDR2 is SMNVEV (reference sequence). This CDR3 has 13 amino acids. Here the CDR3 DNA reads TGTGCCAGCAGTTCCCGGAGTTACAATGAGCAGTTCTTC. As protein: CASSSRSYNEQFF.

The chain recombines TRBV7-9 with TRBJ1-2; the match to TRBD1 covers 7 bases. The CDR3 totals 15 residues. The germline CDR1 and CDR2 sequences are SEHNR and FQNEAQ (reference sequence). The trim removed 5 bases at V and 4 bases at J, leaving 10 bases unmatched. CDR3 coding DNA: TGTGCCAGCAGCATAGGACAGGCGGCCTCCTATGGCTACACCTTC. Its translation is CASSIGQAASYGYTF.

The chain recombines TRBV7-2 with TRBJ1-2; 9 nucleotides line up with TRBD1. The germline CDR1 and CDR2 sequences are SGHTA and FQGNSA. Germline trimming cut 5 bases from V and 8 bases from J; bases unmatched to any gene: 6. This CDR3 has 13 amino acids. As DNA, the CDR3 is TGTGCCAGCAGCCCCCGGACAGGGGAGGGCTACACCTTC. Translating gives CASSPRTGEGYTF.

The chain employs TRBV18 and TRBJ1-5, with 11 nucleotides matching TRBD1. CDR1 and CDR2 from the germline V gene are KGHSH and LQKENI. V shed 5 bases, J shed 2 bases, and the junction held 11 bases outside the gene matches. The CDR3 length is 18 residues. CDR3 residues: CASSSVPGQGDGNQPQHF. CDR3 DNA sequence: TGTGCCAGCTCAAGCGTCCCGGGACAGGGGGACGGCAATCAGCCCCAGCATTTT.

This sequence joins TRBV7-8 and TRBJ1-5; 8 positions match TRBD1. V dropped 3 bases and J dropped 4; count of bases not matched to a gene: 2. Germline assignment: CDR1 SGHVS and CDR2 FQNEAQ. The CDR3 is made up of 14 amino acids. The CDR3 DNA follows: TGTGCCAGCAGCTTCGGACAGGGAAATCAGCCCCAGCATTTT. Its translation: CASSFGQGNQPQHF.

The V gene is TRBV9, the J gene TRBJ2-6; the D is unclear. Germline V gene data show CDR1 as SGDLS and CDR2 as YYNGEE. The CDR3 spans 15 residues. V was clipped by 1 base and J by 2 bases, with 7 bases between them. CDR3 in DNA: TGTGCCAGCAGCGTACAGGTACCTGGGGCCAACGTCCTGACTTTC. Amino acids: CASSVQVPGANVLTF.

The V call is TRBV6-5, the J call TRBJ1-1; TRBD1 agrees at 8 bases. This CDR3 has 14 residues. V trimming: 3 bases; J trimming: 5 bases; junction bases outside the gene matches: 5. Per the germline V gene, CDR1 is MNHEY and CDR2 is SVGAGI. In nucleotides, the CDR3 is TGTGCCAGCAGTTATCGGACAGGGTTGACTGAAGCTTTCTTT. It specifies CASSYRTGLTEAFF.

V gene TRBV18 combines with J gene TRBJ1-5; possibly TRBD1 for D (5 bases). Germline CDR1 KGHSH, CDR2 LQKENI. This CDR3 has 14 amino acids. Between the trimmed V and J ends, which lost 3 bases and 2 bases, there was a span of 8 bases. The CDR3 spells CASSPGGRNQPQHF. The CDR3, as DNA: TGTGCCAGCTCACCCGGGGGACGCAATCAGCCCCAGCATTTT. Full variable domain (outside the CDR3, taken from reference TRBV18 and TRBJ1-5): NAGVMQNPRHLVRRRGQEARLRCSPMKGHSHVYWYRQLPEEGLKFMVYLQKENIIDESGMPKERFSAEFPKEGPSILRIQQVVRGDSAAYFCASSPGGRNQPQHFGDGTRLSIL.

This rearrangement joins TRBV25-1 to TRBJ1-1; D possibly corresponds to TRBD1 (5 bases). Trimming stripped 0 bases from V and 0 bases from J, with 14 bases between. The CDR3 is 17 amino acids. Germline assignment: CDR1 MGHDK and CDR2 SYGVNS. The CDR3 here is CASSEYVGGDLNTEAFF. CDR3 bases: TGTGCCAGCAGTGAATATGTCGGGGGGGATTTGAACACTGAAGCTTTCTTT.

J is TRBJ2-1 and V is TRBV7-2; TRBD2 matches at 8 bases. V was pared by 5 bases and J by 4 bases, with 10 bases of the junction left unmatched. The CDR3 runs 16 residues. The germline V gene encodes CDR1 SGHTA and CDR2 FQGNSA. The CDR3: CASSALRAGGYNEQFF. The CDR3 DNA is TGTGCCAGCAGCGCCCTACGGGCGGGGGGTTACAATGAGCAGTTCTTC.

The chain employs TRBV18 and TRBJ1-1, with a tentative D call TRBD1 (6 bases). This CDR3 has 16 amino acids. The germline V gene has CDR1 KGHSH and CDR2 LQKENI. The germline V and J ends were trimmed by 3 bases and 0 bases, with 14 bases remaining between them. Written as DNA, the CDR3 is TGTGCCAGCTCACCTAGGACAGCAAACATGAACACTGAAGCTTTCTTT. Encoded protein: CASSPRTANMNTEAFF. The full variable domain, with the rest looked up from reference TRBV18 and TRBJ1-1, is NAGVMQNPRHLVRRRGQEARLRCSPMKGHSHVYWYRQLPEEGLKFMVYLQKENIIDESGMPKERFSAEFPKEGPSILRIQQVVRGDSAAYFCASSPRTANMNTEAFFGQGTRLTVV.

This rearrangement joins TRBV6-5 to TRBJ2-7; 7 bases are a match to TRBD1. With 5 bases clipped from V and 4 bases from J, the junction kept 8 bases outside the gene matches. Germline V CDR1 and CDR2: MNHEY, SVGAGI. This CDR3 contains 14 residues. The CDR3: CASSGYSGGYEQYF. The CDR3 coding sequence is TGTGCCAGCAGTGGATATTCAGGGGGTTACGAGCAGTACTTC.

A note on this clone: This specimen includes other DNA sequences encoding the same CDR3. The chain uses TRBV18 and TRBJ2-1, with TRBD2 matching 10 bases. Germline V gene lookup returns CDR1 KGHSH and CDR2 LQKENI. The length of the CDR3 is 14 residues. The V and J ends lost 3 bases and 4 bases, in that order; junction bases with no gene match: 0. The CDR3 sequence is CASSPGLAYNEQFF. CDR3 in DNA: TGTGCCAGCTCACCGGGACTAGCGTACAATGAGCAGTTCTTC.

This rearrangement joins TRBV6-5 to TRBJ1-2, with D tentatively TRBD1 (5 bases). V lost 2 bases, J lost 2 bases, and 9 bases lay in between. CDR3 length: 14 amino acids. CDR1 is MNHEY, CDR2 SVGAGI, per germline. CDR3 nucleotide sequence: TGTGCCAGCAGTTACAAACCAGGGAACTATGGCTACACCTTC. It is translated as CASSYKPGNYGYTF.

The rearrangement joins TRBV5-6 to TRBJ2-5; TRBD2 matches at 16 bases. Per germline, CDR1 SGHDT and CDR2 YYEEEE. CDR3 length: 18 residues. Germline trimming cut 4 bases from V and 4 bases from J; bases unmatched to any gene: 10. In DNA form, the CDR3 reads TGTGCCAGCAGCCCCGGGACTAGCGGGAGGGTGCCCCGAGAGACCCAGTACTTC. This sequence encodes CASSPGTSGRVPRETQYF.

V usage is TRBV10-3 and J usage is TRBJ2-7; 9 nucleotides agree with TRBD2. CDR1 is ENHRY, CDR2 SYGVKD, per germline. The CDR3 is 14 amino acids. V lost 8 bases to trimming and J lost 3 bases; unmatched junction nucleotides: 8. CDR3 protein: CAIGSGLANYEQYV. CDR3 bases: TGTGCCATCGGGTCGGGACTAGCAAACTACGAGCAGTACGTC.

The chain employs TRBV9 and TRBJ2-7; 11 positions match TRBD1. Per the germline V gene, CDR1 is SGDLS and CDR2 is YYNGEE. The V and J ends lost 0 bases and 2 bases, in that order; junction bases with no gene match: 1. CDR3 size: 15 residues. The CDR3 is CASSVGGQGAYEQYF. CDR3 sequence (DNA): TGTGCCAGCAGCGTAGGGGGACAGGGGGCCTACGAGCAGTACTTC.

V usage is TRBV30 and J usage is TRBJ2-5; TRBD2 matches 11 bases. Unmatched junction bases numbered 12, after V lost 7 bases and J lost 5 bases. Per germline, CDR1 GTSNPN and CDR2 SVGIG (reference sequence). CDR3 size: 15 residues. DNA for the CDR3: TGTGCCTCTTACATACTAGCGGGAGTCGTGGAGACCCAGTACTTC. Protein: CASYILAGVVETQYF.

The chain joins TRBV6-1 to TRBJ2-3; 8 bases agree with TRBD2. Looked up from germline, CDR1 is MNHNS and CDR2 is SASEGT. Trimming at V came to 5 bases and at J to 0 bases, leaving 1 base not matched to a gene. This CDR3 spans 14 amino acids. The CDR3 DNA reads as TGTGCCAGCAGTCTAGCGGGTAGCACAGATACGCAGTATTTT. This encodes CASSLAGSTDTQYF.